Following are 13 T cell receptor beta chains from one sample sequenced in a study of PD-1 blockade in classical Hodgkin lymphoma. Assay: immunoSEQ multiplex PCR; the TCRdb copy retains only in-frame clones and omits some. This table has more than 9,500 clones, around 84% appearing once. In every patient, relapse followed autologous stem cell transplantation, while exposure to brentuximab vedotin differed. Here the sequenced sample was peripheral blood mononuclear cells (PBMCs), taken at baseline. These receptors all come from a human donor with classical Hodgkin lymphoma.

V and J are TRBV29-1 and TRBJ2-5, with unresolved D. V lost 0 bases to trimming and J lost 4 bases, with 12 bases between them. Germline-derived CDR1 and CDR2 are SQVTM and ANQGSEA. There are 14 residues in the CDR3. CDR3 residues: CSVEDQLGPETQYF. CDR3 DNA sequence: TGCAGCGTTGAAGATCAACTGGGCCCAGAGACCCAGTACTTC.

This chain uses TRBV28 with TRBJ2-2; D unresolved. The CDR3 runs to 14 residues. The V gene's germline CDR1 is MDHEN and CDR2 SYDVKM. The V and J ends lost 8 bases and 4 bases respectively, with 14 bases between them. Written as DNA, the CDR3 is TGTGCCAGCTATGGTGGTTACAGCACCGGGGAGCTGTTTTTT. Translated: CASYGGYSTGELFF.

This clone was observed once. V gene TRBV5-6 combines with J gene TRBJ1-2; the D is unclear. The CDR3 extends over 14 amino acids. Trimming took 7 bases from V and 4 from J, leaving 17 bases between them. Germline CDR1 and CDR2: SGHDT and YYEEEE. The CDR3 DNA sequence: TGTGCCAGCGCGGTGAGTCGAAAGACCTATGGCTACACCTTC. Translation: CASAVSRKTYGYTF.

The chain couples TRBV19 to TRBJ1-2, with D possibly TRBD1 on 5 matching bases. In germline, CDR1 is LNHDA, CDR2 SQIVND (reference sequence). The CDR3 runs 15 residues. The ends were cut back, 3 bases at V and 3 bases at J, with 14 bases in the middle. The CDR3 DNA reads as TGTGCCAGTAGTATTAAAGACAGACCCCACTATGGCTACACCTTC. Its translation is CASSIKDRPHYGYTF.

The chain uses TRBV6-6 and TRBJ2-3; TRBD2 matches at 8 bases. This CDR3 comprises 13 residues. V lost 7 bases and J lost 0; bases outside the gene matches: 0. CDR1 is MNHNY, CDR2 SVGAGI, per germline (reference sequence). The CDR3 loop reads CASTSGSTDTQYF. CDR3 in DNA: TGTGCCAGCACTAGCGGGAGCACAGATACGCAGTATTTT.

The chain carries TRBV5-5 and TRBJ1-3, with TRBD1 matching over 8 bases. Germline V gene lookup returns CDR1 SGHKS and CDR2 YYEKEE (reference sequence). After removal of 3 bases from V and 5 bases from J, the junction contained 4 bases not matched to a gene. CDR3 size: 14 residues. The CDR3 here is CASSWTGPRNTIYF. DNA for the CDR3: TGTGCCAGCAGCTGGACAGGGCCTCGAAACACCATATATTTT.

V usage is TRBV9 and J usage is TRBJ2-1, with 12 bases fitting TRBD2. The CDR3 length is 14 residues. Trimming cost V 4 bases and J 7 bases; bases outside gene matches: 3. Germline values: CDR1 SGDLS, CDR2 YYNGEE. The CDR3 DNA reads TGTGCCAGCAGCTCTAGCGGGGGGGCGAATGAGCAGTTCTTC. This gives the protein CASSSSGGANEQFF.

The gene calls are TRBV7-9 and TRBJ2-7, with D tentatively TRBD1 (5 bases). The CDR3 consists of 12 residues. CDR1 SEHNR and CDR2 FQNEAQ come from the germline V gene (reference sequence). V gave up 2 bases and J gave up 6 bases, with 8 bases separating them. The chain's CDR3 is CASSLQGVEQYF. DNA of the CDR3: TGTGCCAGCAGCTTACAAGGGGTCGAGCAGTACTTC.

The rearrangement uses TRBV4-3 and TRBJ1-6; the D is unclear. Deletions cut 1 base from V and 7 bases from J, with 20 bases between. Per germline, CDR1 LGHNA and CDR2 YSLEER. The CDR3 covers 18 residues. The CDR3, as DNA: TGCGCCAGCAGCCAAGTCTGGTTGCAACTCATACGAAATTCACCCCTCCACTTT. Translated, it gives CASSQVWLQLIRNSPLHF.

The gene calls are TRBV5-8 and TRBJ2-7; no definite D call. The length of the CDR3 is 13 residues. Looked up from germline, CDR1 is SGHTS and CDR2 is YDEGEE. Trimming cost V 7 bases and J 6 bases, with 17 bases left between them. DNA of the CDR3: TGTGCCAGCCTGGGTCGCCGCGTAAGCGAGCAGTACTTC. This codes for CASLGRRVSEQYF. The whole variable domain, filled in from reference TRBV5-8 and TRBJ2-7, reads EAGVTQSPTHLIKTRGQQATLRCSPISGHTSVYWYQQALGLGLQFLLWYDEGEERNRGNFPPRFSGRQFPNYSSELNVNALELEDSALYLCASLGRRVSEQYFGPGTRLTVT.

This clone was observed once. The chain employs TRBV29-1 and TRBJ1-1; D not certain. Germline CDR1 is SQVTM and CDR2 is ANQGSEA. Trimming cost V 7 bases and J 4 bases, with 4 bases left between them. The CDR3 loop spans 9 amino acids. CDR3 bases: TGCAGCGGGGGCACTGAAGCTTTCTTT. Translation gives CSGGTEAFF.

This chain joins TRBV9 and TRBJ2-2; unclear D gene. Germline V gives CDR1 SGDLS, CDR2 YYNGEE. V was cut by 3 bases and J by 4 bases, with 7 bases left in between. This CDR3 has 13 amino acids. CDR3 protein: CASSAQLTGELFF. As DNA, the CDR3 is TGTGCCAGCAGCGCACAGCTCACCGGGGAGCTGTTTTTT.

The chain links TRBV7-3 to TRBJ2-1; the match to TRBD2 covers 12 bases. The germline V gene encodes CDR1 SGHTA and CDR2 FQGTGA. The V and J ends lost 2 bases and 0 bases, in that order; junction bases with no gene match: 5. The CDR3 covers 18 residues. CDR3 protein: CASSLLAGGHDSYNEQFF. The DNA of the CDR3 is TGTGCCAGCAGCTTACTAGCGGGGGGGCACGACTCCTACAATGAGCAGTTCTTC.